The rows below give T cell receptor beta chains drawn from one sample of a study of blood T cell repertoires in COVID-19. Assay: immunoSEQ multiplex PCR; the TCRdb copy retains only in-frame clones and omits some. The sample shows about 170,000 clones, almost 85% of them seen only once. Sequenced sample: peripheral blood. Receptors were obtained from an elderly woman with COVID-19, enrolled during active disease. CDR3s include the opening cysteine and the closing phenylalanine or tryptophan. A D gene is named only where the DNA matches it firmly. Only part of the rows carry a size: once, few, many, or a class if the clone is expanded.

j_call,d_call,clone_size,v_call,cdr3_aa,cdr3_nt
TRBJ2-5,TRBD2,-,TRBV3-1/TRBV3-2,CASSRLAGGGETQYF,TGTGCCAGCAGCCGGTTAGCGGGAGGAGGGGAGACCCAGTACTTC
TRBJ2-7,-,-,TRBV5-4,CASSFGASYEQYF,TGTGCCAGCAGCTTTGGAGCCTCCTACGAGCAGTACTTC
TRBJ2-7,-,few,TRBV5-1,CASSLPGESYEQYF,TGCGCCAGCAGCTTGCCAGGGGAGAGCTACGAGCAGTACTTC
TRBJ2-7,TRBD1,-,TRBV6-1,CASSVQMTGLGYEQYF,TGTGCCAGCAGTGTCCAGATGACAGGGCTAGGGTACGAGCAGTACTTC
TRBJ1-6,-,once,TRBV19,CASSIDFSGLKKTSNSPLHF,TGTGCCAGTAGTATAGACTTTTCGGGACTTAAAAAAACAAGTAATTCACCCCTCCACTTT
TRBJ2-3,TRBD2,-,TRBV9,CASTHSGRPDTQYF,TGTGCCAGCACCCATAGCGGGAGGCCAGATACGCAGTATTTT
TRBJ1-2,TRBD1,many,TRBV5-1,CASSLGTGPYGYTF,TGCGCCAGCAGCTTGGGGACAGGGCCCTATGGCTACACCTTC
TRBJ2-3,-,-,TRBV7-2,CASSLLGGDTTDTQYF,TGTGCCAGCAGCTTATTGGGCGGGGATACCACAGATACGCAGTATTTT
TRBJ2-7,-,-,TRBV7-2,CASSLIVSSYEQYF,TGTGCCAGCAGCTTAATAGTTTCGAGTTACGAGCAGTACTTC
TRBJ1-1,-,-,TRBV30,CAWSVLMNTEAFF,TGTGCCTGGAGTGTACTGATGAACACTGAAGCTTTCTTT
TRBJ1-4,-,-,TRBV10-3,CAIKGTGGPNEKLFF,TGTGCCATCAAGGGGACGGGGGGCCCTAATGAAAAACTGTTTTTT
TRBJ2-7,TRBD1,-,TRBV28,CASIGPGGEQYF,TGTGCCAGCATTGGGCCAGGGGGCGAGCAGTACTTC
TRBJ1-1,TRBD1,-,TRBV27,CASRDRFNTEAFF,TGTGCCAGCAGGGACAGGTTTAACACTGAAGCTTTCTTT
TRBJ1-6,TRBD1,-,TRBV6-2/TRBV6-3,CASSYSGQGLAFTLHF,TGTGCCAGCAGTTACTCGGGACAGGGACTCGCTTTCACCCTCCACTTT
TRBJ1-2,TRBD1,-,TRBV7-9,CASSLRTGSNYGYTF,TGTGCCAGCAGCCTGCGGACAGGCTCTAACTATGGCTACACCTTC
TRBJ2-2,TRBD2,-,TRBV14,CASSPRTSGRAISGELFF,TGTGCCAGCAGCCCGAGGACTAGCGGGAGGGCCATCTCCGGGGAGCTGTTTTTT
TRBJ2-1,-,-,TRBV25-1,CASSEARVSVYEQFF,TGTGCCAGCAGTGAAGCCAGGGTCAGTGTTTATGAGCAGTTCTTC
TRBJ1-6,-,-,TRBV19,CASSPRGSYNSPLHF,TGTGCCAGTAGTCCCCGGGGGTCCTATAATTCACCCCTCCACTTT
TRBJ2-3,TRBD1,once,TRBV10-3,CAISDIVGVGTDTDTQYF,TGTGCCATCAGTGATATAGTTGGTGTCGGGACAGACACAGATACGCAGTATTTT
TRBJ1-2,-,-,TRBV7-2,CASSLVAGFGYTF,TGTGCCAGCAGCTTAGTTGCAGGGTTTGGCTACACCTTC
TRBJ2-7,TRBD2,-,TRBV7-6,CASSLSGGATYEQYF,TGTGCCAGCAGCCTTAGCGGGGGAGCTACCTACGAGCAGTACTTC
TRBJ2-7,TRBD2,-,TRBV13,CASSSRTSSNEQYF,TGTGCCAGCAGCTCCCGGACTAGTTCCAACGAGCAGTACTTC
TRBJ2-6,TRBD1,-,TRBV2,CASRTGGIGANVLTF,TGTGCCAGCAGGACAGGGGGCATAGGGGCCAACGTCCTGACTTTC
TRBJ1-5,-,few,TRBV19,CASARSWGSNQPQHF,TGTGCCAGTGCCCGGTCTTGGGGCAGCAATCAGCCCCAGCATTTT
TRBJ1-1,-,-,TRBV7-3,CASSLEIGAEAFF,TGTGCCAGCAGCTTGGAGATTGGTGCTGAAGCTTTCTTT
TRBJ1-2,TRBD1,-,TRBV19,CASSRQQGNYGYTF,TGTGCCAGTAGTAGGCAACAGGGGAACTATGGCTACACCTTC
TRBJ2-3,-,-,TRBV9,CASSASGTDTQYF,TGTGCCAGCAGCGCTAGCGGCACAGATACGCAGTATTTT
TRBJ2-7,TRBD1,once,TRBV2,CASSLLGTGIYEQYF,TGTGCCAGCAGTTTACTCGGGACAGGGATTTACGAGCAGTACTTC